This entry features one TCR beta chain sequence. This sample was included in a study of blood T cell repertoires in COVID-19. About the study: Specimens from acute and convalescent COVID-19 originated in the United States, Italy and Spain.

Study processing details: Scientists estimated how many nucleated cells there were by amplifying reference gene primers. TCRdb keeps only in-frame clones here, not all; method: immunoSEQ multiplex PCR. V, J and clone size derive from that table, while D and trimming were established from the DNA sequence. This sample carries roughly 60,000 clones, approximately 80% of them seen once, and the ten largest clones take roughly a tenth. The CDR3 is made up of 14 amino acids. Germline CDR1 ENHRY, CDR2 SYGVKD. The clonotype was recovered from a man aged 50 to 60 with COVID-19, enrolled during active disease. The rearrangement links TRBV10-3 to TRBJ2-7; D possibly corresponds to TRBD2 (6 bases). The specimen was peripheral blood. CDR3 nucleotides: TGTTCCTCAGCGGGCGACATGACCTCCTACGAGCAGTACTTC. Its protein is CSSAGDMTSYEQYF.